These 11 T cell receptor beta chains were sequenced from one sample in a study of blood T cell repertoires in COVID-19. The assay was immunoSEQ multiplex PCR, and TCRdb's table has in-frame clones only and misses some. The repertoire has under 200,000 clones, about 88% of them found once; the top ten carry around 5.2%. The specimen was peripheral blood. The receptors stem from a woman at least 80 years old with acute or convalescent COVID-19.

This sequence joins TRBV5-1 and TRBJ1-3; no reliable D call. CDR1 SGHRS and CDR2 YFSETQ come from the germline V gene. The CDR3 has 14 residues. Trimming removed 4 bases from V and 0 bases from J, with 8 bases in between. The CDR3, as DNA: TGCGCCAGCAGCGACACAAACTCTGGAAACACCATATATTTT. It translates to CASSDTNSGNTIYF.

The chain has TRBV6-6 and TRBJ2-1; 8 bases align to TRBD2. The CDR3 length is 14 residues. V gave up 5 bases and J gave up 7 bases; unmatched junction bases: 7. CDR1 and CDR2 (germline): MNHNY, SVGAGI (reference sequence). The CDR3 DNA reads as TGTGCCAGCAGTCCACAACTAGCGGCTAATGAGCAGTTCTTC. It translates to CASSPQLAANEQFF.

The chain combines TRBV7-9 with TRBJ1-4, with 7 bases matching TRBD1. Trimming took 5 bases from V and 2 from J; bases not matched to a gene: 11. This CDR3 region has 17 residues. Per germline, CDR1 SEHNR and CDR2 FQNEAQ (reference sequence). For the CDR3, the DNA is TGTGCCAGCAGCCCTACACGGACAGGCGAGACTAATGAAAAACTGTTTTTT. Protein sequence: CASSPTRTGETNEKLFF.

V is TRBV5-1 and J is TRBJ2-7; no definite D call. Germline CDR1 reads SGHRS; CDR2 reads YFSETQ. CDR3 length equals 14 residues. Trimming removed 2 bases at V and 5 bases at J, with 14 bases between. The chain's CDR3 is CASSFGHGLDEQYF. The DNA of the CDR3 is TGCGCCAGCAGCTTCGGTCACGGGTTAGACGAGCAGTACTTC.

Worth noting for this clone: The sample contains more than one DNA sequence encoding this CDR3. V gene TRBV6-5 combines with J gene TRBJ1-2, with D possibly being TRBD1 (6 bases). Germline V CDR1 and CDR2: MNHEY, SVGAGI. V shed 2 bases and J shed 2 bases, with 9 bases lying between them. CDR3 length equals 14 residues. This CDR3 reads CASSYRDTNYGYTF. The CDR3, as DNA: TGTGCCAGCAGTTACAGGGACACCAACTATGGCTACACCTTC.

This chain uses TRBV5-4 with TRBJ2-3; D remains unclear. The V end lost 4 bases, the J end lost 7 bases, and 13 bases lay between the germline ends. CDR3 length equals 13 residues. Per germline, CDR1 SGHNT and CDR2 YYREEE (reference sequence). CDR3 in DNA: TGTGCCAGCAGCCCCGCCGCGTCATATACGCAGTATTTT. Translating it yields CASSPAASYTQYF.

Notes on this clone: This sample includes further DNA sequences coding for the same CDR3. Here the CDR3 reads CSVASRAYNEQFF. In DNA, the CDR3 is TGCAGCGTTGCTAGCCGGGCCTACAATGAGCAGTTCTTC. V and J are TRBV29-1 and TRBJ2-1; possibly TRBD2 for D (5 bases). Between the trimmed V and J ends, which lost 4 bases and 2 bases, there was a span of 9 bases. CDR3 length equals 13 residues. Germline V lookup: CDR1 SQVTM, CDR2 ANQGSEA.

The V and J genes are TRBV7-2 and TRBJ1-2, with TRBD1 matching 8 bases. V shed 5 bases, J shed 9 bases, and the junction held 14 bases outside the gene matches. CDR3 length equals 15 residues. Germline assignment: CDR1 SGHTA and CDR2 FQGNSA. CDR3 region: CASSPPSRRGHSYTF. In DNA, the CDR3 is TGTGCCAGCAGCCCACCCTCGCGCAGGGGGCATAGCTACACCTTC.

V gene TRBV27 combines with J gene TRBJ2-7; TRBD2 is a possible D gene (7 bases). CDR3 length equals 14 residues. Trimming took 2 bases from V and 7 from J, leaving 15 bases between them. CDR1 is MNHEY and CDR2 is SMNVEV in the germline V gene (reference sequence). The CDR3 nucleotides are TGTGCCAGCAGTTTACGAGGGGGGGTCGGGGAGCAGTACTTC. Translated: CASSLRGGVGEQYF.

V is TRBV19 and J is TRBJ1-3, with D perhaps TRBD1 (6 bases). This CDR3 contains 16 residues. CDR1 and CDR2 (germline): LNHDA, SQIVND (reference sequence). V gave up 5 bases and J gave up 1 base, with 15 bases separating them. CDR3 in DNA: TGTGCCAGTAGTGCCGACAGGCCCCTATCTGGAAACACCATATATTTT. Translation: CASSADRPLSGNTIYF.

The V gene is TRBV18, the J gene TRBJ1-1; the match to TRBD1 covers 8 bases. Trimming at V came to 1 base and at J to 5 bases, leaving 9 bases not matched to a gene. The V gene's germline CDR1 is KGHSH and CDR2 LQKENI. The CDR3 has 16 residues. CDR3 sequence: CASSPRAGGDWTEAFF. CDR3 DNA sequence: TGTGCCAGCTCACCACGGGCAGGGGGCGATTGGACTGAAGCTTTCTTT. The full variable domain, rest sourced from reference TRBV18 and TRBJ1-1, is NAGVMQNPRHLVRRRGQEARLRCSPMKGHSHVYWYRQLPEEGLKFMVYLQKENIIDESGMPKERFSAEFPKEGPSILRIQQVVRGDSAAYFCASSPRAGGDWTEAFFGQGTRLTVV.